Sequencing of this T cell receptor beta chain was carried out in a study of blood T cell repertoires in COVID-19. In germline, CDR1 is SGHDT, CDR2 YYEEEE. The CDR3 totals 13 residues. Trimming cost V 4 bases and J 2 bases; bases outside gene matches: 2. Method: immunoSEQ multiplex PCR; TCRdb's copy keeps in-frame clones and lacks some. There are hundreds of thousands of clones in the sample; 70% to 90% occur only once, and 15% lies in the top ten. The rearrangement joins TRBV5-6 to TRBJ2-7, with 8 bases identical to TRBD1. This TCR derives from a man aged 18-30 years who had recovered from COVID-19. Sequences were obtained from PBMCs or T cells enriched from blood (not recorded which). CDR3 nucleotide sequence: TGTGCCAGCAGCGCGGACAGGGCCTACGAGCAGTACTTC. This translates into CASSADRAYEQYF.